These 22 T cell receptor beta chains originate from one sample sequenced in a study of cytomegalovirus exposure and HLA in healthy donors listed by TCRdb under 2017. Libraries were built with the immunoSEQ multiplex PCR assay. For the multiplex PCR, a mixture combining 60 forward primers for TCR Vbeta segments and 13 reverse primers for TCR Jbeta segments was used. This is the immuneACCESS table as TCRdb keeps it, with only in-frame sequences that have V and J called. A part of the clones is gone; compared with another copy, unresolved V genes explain less than half, and the rest is unexplained. Across this sample there are about 100,000 clones, with approximately 76% seen only once. The ten largest clones add up to around 7% of the sample. The sequencing sample was made of PBMCs. Every receptor here comes from a middle-aged man in good health and CMV-seropositive.

The genes are TRBV6-1 and TRBJ2-5, with TRBD1 matching 8 bases. Near its end, the DNA agrees better with TRBJ2-7, so the J call may be wrong. CDR3 length: 13 amino acids. Germline V gene sequence: CDR1 MNHNS, CDR2 SASEGT. The CDR3, as DNA: TGTGTTGCCCGCCAGGGGGCTTCGTACGAGCAGTACTTC. Residues: CVARQGASYEQYF.

The chain is built from TRBV5-6 and TRBJ1-2; 8 positions agree with TRBD1. V lost 4 bases and J lost 2; bases outside the gene matches: 13. CDR1 is SGHDT and CDR2 is YYEEEE in the germline V gene. This CDR3 region has 17 residues. Here the CDR3 reads CASSLYGMTGENYGYTF. For the CDR3, the DNA is TGTGCCAGCAGCCTCTACGGGATGACAGGGGAAAACTATGGCTACACCTTC.

This chain connects TRBV10-1 to TRBJ2-3, with a tentative D call TRBD1 (6 bases). V dropped 2 bases and J dropped 4 bases, with 19 bases sitting between them. The germline V gene has CDR1 WNHNN and CDR2 SYGVQD (reference sequence). The CDR3 sequence is 17 residues long. Here the CDR3 reads CASSEATPQGSADTQYF. Here the CDR3 DNA reads TGCGCCAGCAGTGAGGCCACTCCACAGGGATCGGCAGATACGCAGTATTTT.

This clone has just one count. The chain carries TRBV6-4 and TRBJ2-7; 8 bases are shared with TRBD1. Per the germline V gene, CDR1 is MRHNA and CDR2 is SNTAGT. This CDR3 contains 18 residues. The junction had 18 bases not matched to a gene; V was cut back by 1 base and J by 7 bases. CDR3 residues: CASSDLMAGGQGAGEQYF. As DNA, the CDR3 is TGTGCCAGCAGTGACTTGATGGCTGGGGGTCAGGGGGCCGGGGAGCAGTACTTC.

This clone was found once. The chain couples TRBV10-3 to TRBJ2-2; D remains ambiguous. Germline CDR1 reads ENHRY; CDR2 reads SYGVKD. V was pared by 2 bases and J by 2 bases, with 3 bases between. This CDR3 is built from 13 residues. The CDR3 nucleotides are TGTGCCATCAGTGAGGGCAACACCGGGGAGCTGTTTTTT. Translating it yields CAISEGNTGELFF.

The genes are TRBV5-1 and TRBJ2-1; D may be TRBD1 (5 bases). The CDR3 runs to 15 residues. V lost 0 bases, J lost 5 bases, and 12 bases lay in between. Germline values: CDR1 SGHRS, CDR2 YFSETQ. The CDR3 DNA reads as TGCGCCAGCAGCTTGGACCCCAGGGTGGACAATGAGCAGTTCTTC. It codes for CASSLDPRVDNEQFF.

This sequence joins TRBV28 and TRBJ1-1; tentatively, D is TRBD1 (6 bases). Germline V gene lookup returns CDR1 MDHEN and CDR2 SYDVKM. There are 13 residues in the CDR3. Trimming left V 4 bases short and J 6 bases short, with 12 bases between. For the CDR3, the DNA is TGTGCCAGCAGTTCCCAGGGGTTACCTGAAGCTTTCTTT. This encodes CASSSQGLPEAFF.

The chain joins TRBV19 to TRBJ2-7; D is uncertain. V was shortened by 1 base and J by 0 bases, with 7 bases between the two germline ends. The CDR3 covers 14 residues. The V gene's germline CDR1 is LNHDA and CDR2 SQIVND (reference sequence). The CDR3: CASSIVGSSYEQYF. DNA of the CDR3: TGTGCCAGTAGTATAGTTGGCAGCTCCTACGAGCAGTACTTC.

The chain is built from TRBV5-1 and TRBJ2-5; 10 bases map to TRBD2. The CDR3 covers 19 residues. The V gene end was trimmed by 0 bases and the J gene end by 0 bases; junction bases not matched to a gene: 11. Germline lookup yields CDR1 SGHRS and CDR2 YFSETQ. CDR3 coding DNA: TGCGCCAGCAGCTTGGCAGTCTTTAGCGGGGGGCGCCACCAAGAGACCCAGTACTTC. Its protein is CASSLAVFSGGRHQETQYF. Supplemented by reference TRBV5-1 and TRBJ2-5, the full variable domain reads KAGVTQTPRYLIKTRGQQVTLSCSPISGHRSVSWYQQTPGQGLQFLFEYFSETQRNKGNFPGRFSGRQFSNSRSEMNVSTLELGDSALYLCASSLAVFSGGRHQETQYFGPGTRLLVL.

The CDR3 DNA reads TGTGCCACCAGCAGCAGGACTAGCGGGAGAGAGACCCAGTACTTC. Translation gives CATSSRTSGRETQYF. This chain joins TRBV15 and TRBJ2-5; 13 bases align to TRBD2. Germline lookup yields CDR1 LNHNV and CDR2 YYDKDF (reference sequence). The V gene end was trimmed by 3 bases and the J gene end by 4 bases; junction bases not matched to a gene: 2. CDR3 length equals 15 residues.

This clone was detected only a few times. The chain recombines TRBV5-1 with TRBJ2-5; 8 nucleotides agree with TRBD1. The CDR3 has 16 amino acids. V lost 3 bases and J lost 2; bases outside the gene matches: 9. Germline lookup yields CDR1 SGHRS and CDR2 YFSETQ. The CDR3 protein is CASSWGTGGSQETQYF. In DNA form, the CDR3 reads TGCGCCAGCAGCTGGGGGACAGGAGGGTCGCAAGAGACCCAGTACTTC.

J is TRBJ2-7 and V is TRBV29-1, with D tentatively TRBD1 (5 bases). Germline CDR1 and CDR2: SQVTM and ANQGSEA. With 6 bases removed from V and 2 bases from J, the gap between germline ends came to 14 bases. This CDR3 has 13 amino acids. The CDR3 spells CSVGPGPTYEQYF. The DNA for the CDR3 is TGCAGCGTGGGGCCAGGGCCTACCTACGAGCAGTACTTC.

V gene TRBV5-6 combines with J gene TRBJ1-1, with 7 positions matching TRBD1. The J segment lost 4 bases and the V segment lost 3 bases, leaving 3 bases of the junction unmatched. This CDR3 is 13 amino acids long. The germline V gene encodes CDR1 SGHDT and CDR2 YYEEEE. The CDR3 region is CASSSRQGTEAFF. In DNA, the CDR3 is TGTGCCAGCAGCTCTAGACAGGGCACTGAAGCTTTCTTT.

This clone is classed as medium-sized (0.01 to 0.1%). The chain carries TRBV28 and TRBJ2-7; 7 nucleotides agree with TRBD1. V shed 1 base and J 9 bases; nucleotides not matched to a gene: 9. CDR1 is MDHEN, CDR2 SYDVKM, per germline. This CDR3 is built from 14 residues. In nucleotides, the CDR3 is TGTGCCAGCAGTTTATTCGGACAGGCTTTCATGCAGTACTTC. This sequence encodes CASSLFGQAFMQYF.

The V and J genes are TRBV18 and TRBJ1-1, with TRBD1 as a possible D gene (5 bases). V was trimmed by 1 base and J by 3 bases, leaving 9 bases between them. This CDR3 comprises 14 residues. CDR1 and CDR2 (germline): KGHSH, LQKENI. CDR3 DNA: TGTGCCAGCTCACCACAGGGGATAGACACTGAAGCTTTCTTT. This sequence encodes CASSPQGIDTEAFF. Combining the CDR3 with reference TRBV18 and TRBJ1-1 gives the whole variable domain NAGVMQNPRHLVRRRGQEARLRCSPMKGHSHVYWYRQLPEEGLKFMVYLQKENIIDESGMPKERFSAEFPKEGPSILRIQQVVRGDSAAYFCASSPQGIDTEAFFGQGTRLTVV.

This clone has more than one count but fewer than ten. This rearrangement joins TRBV7-2 to TRBJ2-5; the match to TRBD2 covers 14 bases. The CDR3 is made up of 17 amino acids. The ends lost 2 bases at V and 5 bases at J; junction bases unmatched: 7. In germline, CDR1 is SGHTA, CDR2 FQGNSA. This chain's CDR3 is CASSLPPTSGGAETQYF. CDR3 DNA sequence: TGTGCCAGCAGCTTACCCCCGACTAGCGGGGGGGCGGAGACCCAGTACTTC.

The CDR3 sequence is CASSPVQVGSPLHF. Written as DNA, the CDR3 is TGTGCCAGCAGCCCGGTACAGGTTGGGTCACCCCTCCACTTT. V gene TRBV7-6 combines with J gene TRBJ1-6; a possible D gene is TRBD1 (5 bases). V was cut by 5 bases and J by 10 bases, with 15 bases left in between. The CDR3 sequence is 14 residues long. CDR1 is SGHVS and CDR2 is FNYEAQ in the germline V gene.

The chain carries TRBV9 and TRBJ2-3, with 13 bases lining up with TRBD2. The V and J ends lost 4 bases and 3 bases, in that order; junction bases with no gene match: 5. Germline V gene sequence: CDR1 SGDLS, CDR2 YYNGEE. The CDR3 sequence is 16 residues long. This CDR3 reads CASSRPGLAGTDTQYF. The CDR3 coding sequence is TGTGCCAGCAGCAGGCCGGGACTAGCGGGAACAGATACGCAGTATTTT.

This chain connects TRBV9 to TRBJ2-3; TRBD1 agrees at 9 bases. Germline CDR1 reads SGDLS; CDR2 reads YYNGEE. This CDR3 is 16 amino acids long. The V and J ends lost 4 bases and 4 bases, in that order; junction bases with no gene match: 10. For the CDR3, the DNA is TGTGCCAGCAGCTCCCCGGACAGGGGTGGTCCAGATACGCAGTATTTT. Its protein product is CASSSPDRGGPDTQYF.

The chain has TRBV28 and TRBJ1-1, with 8 bases aligning to TRBD1. J was trimmed by 3 bases and V by 6 bases; bases with no gene match: 6. Germline CDR1 MDHEN, CDR2 SYDVKM. The CDR3 is 14 amino acids. CDR3 loop: CASSPRTGYTEAFF. CDR3 DNA sequence: TGTGCCAGCAGCCCCCGGACAGGGTACACTGAAGCTTTCTTT.

This clone was detected only a few times. The rearrangement links TRBV25-1 to TRBJ2-2, with a possible D match to TRBD1 (6 bases). This CDR3 comprises 13 residues. V lost 6 bases, J lost 3 bases, and 8 bases lay in between. Germline V gene sequence: CDR1 MGHDK, CDR2 SYGVNS. The CDR3 coding sequence is TGTGCCAGCAGATACAGGGACACCGGGGAGCTGTTTTTT. This codes for CASRYRDTGELFF. Using reference TRBV25-1 and TRBJ2-2 for the parts outside the CDR3, the full variable domain is EADIYQTPRYLVIGTGKKITLECSQTMGHDKMYWYQQDPGMELHLIHYSYGVNSTEKGDLSSESTVSRIRTEHFPLTLESARPSHTSQYLCASRYRDTGELFFGEGSRLTVL.

This clone has a handful of counts. This chain joins TRBV27 and TRBJ2-3; TRBD2 matches at 9 bases. Germline lookup yields CDR1 MNHEY and CDR2 SMNVEV (reference sequence). This CDR3 contains 16 residues. V lost 6 bases to trimming and J lost 3 bases; unmatched junction nucleotides: 10. The CDR3 DNA reads as TGTGCCAGCAGAAGACCGCGGGGGGGCGGTACAGATACGCAGTATTTT. Residues: CASRRPRGGGTDTQYF.